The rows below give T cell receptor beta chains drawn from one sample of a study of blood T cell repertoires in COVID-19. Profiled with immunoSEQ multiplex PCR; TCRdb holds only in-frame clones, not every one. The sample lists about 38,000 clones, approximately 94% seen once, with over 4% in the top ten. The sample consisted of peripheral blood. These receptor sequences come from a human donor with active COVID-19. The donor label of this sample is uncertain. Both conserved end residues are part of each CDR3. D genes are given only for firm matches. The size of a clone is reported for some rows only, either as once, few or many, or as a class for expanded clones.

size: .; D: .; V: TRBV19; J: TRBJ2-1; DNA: TGTGCCAGTACCTTGACAGTCTCCTACAATGAGCAGTTCTTC; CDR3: CASTLTVSYNEQFF
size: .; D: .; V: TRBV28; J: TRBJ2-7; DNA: TGTGCCAGCAGTATACAGAACTCCTACGAGCAGTACTTC; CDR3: CASSIQNSYEQYF
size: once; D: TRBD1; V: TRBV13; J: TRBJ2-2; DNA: TGTGCCAGCAGCTTCCGGGACAGAAACACCGGGGAGCTGTTTTTT; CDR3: CASSFRDRNTGELFF
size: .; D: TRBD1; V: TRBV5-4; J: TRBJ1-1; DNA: TGTGCCAGCAGCGCCCAGACAGGGCAGAACACTGAAGCTTTCTTT; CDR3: CASSAQTGQNTEAFF
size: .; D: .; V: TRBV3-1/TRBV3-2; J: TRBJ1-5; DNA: TGTGCCAGCAGCCGGGGGCCGGATCAGCCCCAGCATTTT; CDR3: CASSRGPDQPQHF
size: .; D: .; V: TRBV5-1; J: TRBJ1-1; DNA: TGCGCCAGCAAAGGGAGTATGAACACTGAAGCTTTCTTT; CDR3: CASKGSMNTEAFF
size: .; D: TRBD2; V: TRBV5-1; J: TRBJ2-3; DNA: TGCGCCAGCAGCTTGGCGACGACTAGCGGGAGCCCAGATACGCAGTATTTT; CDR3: CASSLATTSGSPDTQYF
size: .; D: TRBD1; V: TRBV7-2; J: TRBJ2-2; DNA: TGTGCCAGCAGCGGAAACAGGGGGCCACTGAGCACCGGGGAGCTGTTTTTT; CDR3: CASSGNRGPLSTGELFF
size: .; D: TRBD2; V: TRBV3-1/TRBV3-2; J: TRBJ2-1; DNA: TGTGCCAGCAGCCAAGATGTGGGCGGGAGGGCCCGCTACAATGAGCAGTTCTTC; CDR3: CASSQDVGGRARYNEQFF
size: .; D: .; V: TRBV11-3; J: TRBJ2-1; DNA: TGTGCCAGCAGCCCCCGGGACTTCTACAATGAGCAGTTCTTC; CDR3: CASSPRDFYNEQFF
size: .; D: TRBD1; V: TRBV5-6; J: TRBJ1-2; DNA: TGTGCCAGCAGCTCGGACAGGGGATTCTATGGCTACACCTTC; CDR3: CASSSDRGFYGYTF
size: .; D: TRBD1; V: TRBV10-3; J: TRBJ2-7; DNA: TGTGCCATCAGTGTGCGGGACAGGCCTCCCTACGAGCAGTACTTC; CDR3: CAISVRDRPPYEQYF
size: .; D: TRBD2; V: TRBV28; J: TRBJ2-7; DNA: TGTGCCAGCAGCCGAAACCAACTAGCGGGAGGGACCGAGCAGTACTTC; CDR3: CASSRNQLAGGTEQYF
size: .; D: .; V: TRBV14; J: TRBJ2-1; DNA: TGTGCCAGCAGCCAAGAGCTGCCGAGCTCCTACAATGAGCAGTTCTTC; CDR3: CASSQELPSSYNEQFF
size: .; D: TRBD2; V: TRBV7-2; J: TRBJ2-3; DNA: TGTGCCAGCAACCGGGGGGGTAACACAGATACGCAGTATTTT; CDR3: CASNRGGNTDTQYF
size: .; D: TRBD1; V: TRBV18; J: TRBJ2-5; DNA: TGTGCCAGCTCACCGAGGGGGCGTCAGGAGACCCAGTACTTC; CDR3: CASSPRGRQETQYF
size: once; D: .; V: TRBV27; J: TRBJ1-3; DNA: TGTGCCAGCAGGTCGACAGTCTCTGGAAACACCATATATTTT; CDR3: CASRSTVSGNTIYF
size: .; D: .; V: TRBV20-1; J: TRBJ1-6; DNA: TGCAGTGCTAGTTCCCAGGGAAATTCACCCCTCCACTTT; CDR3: CSASSQGNSPLHF
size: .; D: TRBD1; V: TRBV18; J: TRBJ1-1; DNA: TGTGCCAGCTCACCACGGGACAGCCGTGAAGCTTTCTTT; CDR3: CASSPRDSREAFF
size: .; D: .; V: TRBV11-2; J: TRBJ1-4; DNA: TGTGCCAGCAGCTTAGCGGCAGGGCCCTGGGCTAATGAAAAACTGTTTTTT; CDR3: CASSLAAGPWANEKLFF
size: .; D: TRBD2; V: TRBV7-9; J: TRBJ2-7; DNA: TGTGCCAGCAGCTTAGGTCGGATTGGGGGGGACGAGCAGTACTTC; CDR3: CASSLGRIGGDEQYF
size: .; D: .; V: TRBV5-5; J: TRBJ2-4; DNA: TGTGCCAGCAGCCTCCCAGGCGCGCAATTTGCCATTCAGTACTTC; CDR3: CASSLPGAQFAIQYF
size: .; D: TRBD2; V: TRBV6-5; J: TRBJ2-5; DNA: TGTGCCAGCGGACTAGCGGGGGCTGAGACCCAGTACTTC; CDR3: CASGLAGAETQYF
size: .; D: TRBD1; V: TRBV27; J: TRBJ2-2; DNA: TGTGCCAGCCGATTCCTAGCGCGACAGGGGACCGGGGAGCTGTTTTTT; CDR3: CASRFLARQGTGELFF
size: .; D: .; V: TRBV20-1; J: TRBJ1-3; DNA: TGCAGTGCTACAGGGGTAAACACCATATATTTT; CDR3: CSATGVNTIYF
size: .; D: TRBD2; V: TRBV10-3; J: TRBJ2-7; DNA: TGTGCCATAGGGACTAGCGGGACCCTATACGAGCAGTACTTC; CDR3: CAIGTSGTLYEQYF
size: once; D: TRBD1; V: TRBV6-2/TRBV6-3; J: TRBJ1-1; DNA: TGTGCCAGCAGTTACTTCGCGACAGGGAAAGGGACTGAAGCTTTCTTT; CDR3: CASSYFATGKGTEAFF
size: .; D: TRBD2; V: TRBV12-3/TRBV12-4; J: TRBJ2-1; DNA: TGTGCCAGCAGTCCTCAACTAGCGGAGCAGTTCTTC; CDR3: CASSPQLAEQFF
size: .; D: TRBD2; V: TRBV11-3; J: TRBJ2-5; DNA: TGTGCCAGCAGCTTAGATCGGCTAGCGGGGGGCCAAGAGACCCAGTACTTC; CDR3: CASSLDRLAGGQETQYF
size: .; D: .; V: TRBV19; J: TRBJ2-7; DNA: TGTGCCAGTACCCGAGGTGGGGCAAGTAGCTACGAGCAGTACTTC; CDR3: CASTRGGASSYEQYF
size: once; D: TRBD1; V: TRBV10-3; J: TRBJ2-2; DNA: TGTGCCATCAGTGAGAAGACAGGGGCGACCGGCGGGGAGCTGTTTTTT; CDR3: CAISEKTGATGGELFF
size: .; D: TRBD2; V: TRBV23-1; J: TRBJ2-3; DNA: TGCGCCAGCAGTCAATCCCCCCCACTAGCGGGAGGTGGAACAGATACGCAGTATTTT; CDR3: CASSQSPPLAGGGTDTQYF
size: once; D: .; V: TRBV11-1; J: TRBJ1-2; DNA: TGTGCCAGCAGCCGGGACACCCTTTCCTATGGCTACACCTTC; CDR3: CASSRDTLSYGYTF
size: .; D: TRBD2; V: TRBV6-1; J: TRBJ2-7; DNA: TGTGCCAGCAGTGAGCCTAGCGGGTACGAGCAGTACTTC; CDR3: CASSEPSGYEQYF
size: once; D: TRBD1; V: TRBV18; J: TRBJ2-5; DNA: TGTGCCAGCTCACTGGGACAGCTACAAGAGACCCAGTACTTC; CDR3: CASSLGQLQETQYF
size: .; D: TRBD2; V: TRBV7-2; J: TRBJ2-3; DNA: TGTGCCAGCAGCTCGGGACTAGCGGGGGGCACAGATACGCAGTATTTT; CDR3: CASSSGLAGGTDTQYF
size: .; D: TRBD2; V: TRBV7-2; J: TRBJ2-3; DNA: TGTGCCAGCAGCTTAGATCTAGCGGGGGGCGGGGCCGATACGCAGTATTTT; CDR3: CASSLDLAGGGADTQYF
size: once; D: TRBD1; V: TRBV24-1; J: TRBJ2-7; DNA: TGTGCCACCAGTGACCCTGGACAGGGGCTGTACGAGCAGTACTTC; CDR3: CATSDPGQGLYEQYF